The entry below describes one T cell receptor beta chain. This entry comes from a study of blood T cell repertoires in COVID-19. Study at large: The origin of the acute and convalescent COVID-19 samples was the United States, Italy and Spain. T cells, B-cell-depleted T cells, or PBMCs supplied cDNA or gDNA.

Original methodology: Estimated nucleated cell counts came from reference gene primer amplification. The repertoire was sequenced with immunoSEQ multiplex PCR; TCRdb's copy has only in-frame clones and lacks some. The V and J calls and clone size were taken over from that table, and D and trimming were inferred from the DNA. The sample consists of approximately 110,000 clones, roughly 72% of them appearing once. CDR1 and CDR2 from the germline V gene are SGHRS and YFSETQ. V lost 0 bases to trimming and J lost 5 bases; unmatched junction nucleotides: 6. This CDR3 has 16 amino acids. This receptor was obtained from an elderly man with acute or convalescent COVID-19. The gene calls are TRBV5-1 and TRBJ2-1; 9 bases are a match to TRBD2. Input material: peripheral blood. The DNA of the CDR3 is TGCGCCAGCAGCTTGGCCTTTGGGACTAGCAACAATGAGCAGTTCTTC. This gives the protein CASSLAFGTSNNEQFF.